Following are 32 T cell receptor beta chains from one sample sequenced in a study of control samples from healthy donors and cancer patients. The table came from immunoSEQ multiplex PCR; TCRdb's copy has only in-frame clones and leaves some out. The table includes roughly 120,000 clones, about 91% detected once. Sequenced input: blood. All receptors come from a middle-aged man in good health.

The genes are TRBV9 and TRBJ2-2, with D hard to call. Germline V gene lookup returns CDR1 SGDLS and CDR2 YYNGEE. The CDR3 consists of 14 residues. Trimming removed 0 bases at V and 4 bases at J, with 7 bases between. The CDR3 sequence: CASSVATSTGELFF. CDR3 sequence (DNA): TGTGCCAGCAGCGTAGCCACTTCCACCGGGGAGCTGTTTTTT.

V gene TRBV20-1 combines with J gene TRBJ1-1; D gene uncertain. The V gene's germline CDR1 is DFQATT and CDR2 SNEGSKA (reference sequence). Trimming pared 5 bases from V and 8 bases from J, leaving 9 bases between. The CDR3 consists of 10 residues. DNA of the CDR3: TGCAGTGCTGGCGCCACCGAAGCTTTCTTT. It yields the protein CSAGATEAFF.

The genes are TRBV28 and TRBJ1-5; D may be TRBD1 (6 bases). The V end was cut by 5 bases, the J end by 4 bases, with 9 bases between. Germline V gives CDR1 MDHEN, CDR2 SYDVKM. This CDR3 has 13 residues. The CDR3 loop is CASSRQVNQPQHF. CDR3 DNA: TGTGCCAGCAGTAGACAGGTGAATCAGCCCCAGCATTTT.

The rearrangement joins TRBV2 to TRBJ1-4; D is undetermined. V lost 2 bases and J 4 bases, leaving 11 bases between the germline ends. Germline CDR1 SNHLY, CDR2 FYNNEI. CDR3 size: 15 residues. The CDR3 nucleotides are TGTGCCAGCAGTGAACGGGCCAGAAATAATGAAAAACTGTTTTTT. Protein sequence: CASSERARNNEKLFF.

On this clone itself: Other DNA sequences in this specimen translate into the identical CDR3. CDR3 DNA sequence: TGTGCCAGTAGTCGCGACAGGGGGGAGACCCAGTACTTC. It translates to CASSRDRGETQYF. V usage is TRBV19 and J usage is TRBJ2-5, with TRBD1 matching over 9 bases. The CDR3 is 13 residues long. Germline V gene sequence: CDR1 LNHDA, CDR2 SQIVND (reference sequence). V lost 5 bases and J lost 5; bases outside the gene matches: 3.

The chain combines TRBV7-2 with TRBJ1-4, with D possibly matching TRBD1 (5 bases). The CDR3 is 14 residues long. V lost 4 bases and J 5 bases, leaving 11 bases between the germline ends. Germline V lookup: CDR1 SGHTA, CDR2 FQGNSA. CDR3 bases: TGTGCCAGCAGCTACCAGGGAGGGAATGAAAAACTGTTTTTT. Translation: CASSYQGGNEKLFF.

The chain employs TRBV5-1 and TRBJ2-5; D unresolved. CDR1 and CDR2 from the germline V gene are SGHRS and YFSETQ. V was shortened by 3 bases and J by 4 bases, with 4 bases between the two germline ends. This CDR3 has 11 amino acids. This CDR3 is CASSSGETQYF. CDR3 in DNA: TGCGCCAGCAGCTCGGGAGAGACCCAGTACTTC.

The chain recombines TRBV4-3 with TRBJ1-2; D possibly corresponds to TRBD1 (6 bases). The germline V gene has CDR1 LGHNA and CDR2 YSLEER. Trimming cost V 5 bases and J 7 bases, with 11 bases left between them. This CDR3 is built from 12 residues. CDR3 bases: TGCGCCAGCAGCGTTACAGGGTCTGGCTACACCTTC. Residues: CASSVTGSGYTF.

DNA for the CDR3: TGTGCTAGTGGCCAACAGGGCAACGGCTACACCTTC. It codes for CASGQQGNGYTF. This chain connects TRBV12-5 to TRBJ1-2, with D possibly TRBD1 on 6 matching bases. The ends were cut back, 6 bases at V and 8 bases at J, with 13 bases in the middle. Germline V CDR1 and CDR2: LGHNT, FRNRAP. The CDR3 runs to 12 residues.

V gene TRBV6-2 or TRBV6-3 combines with J gene TRBJ2-7; no clear D gene. The CDR3 consists of 15 residues. The germline V gene encodes CDR1 MNHEY and CDR2 SVGEGT. Trimming took off 2 bases at V and 0 bases at J, with 11 bases between the two ends. The CDR3 DNA follows: TGTGCCAGCAGTTACCCCGGACGATCCTCCTACGAGCAGTACTTC. Its protein is CASSYPGRSSYEQYF.

The chain carries TRBV6-6 and TRBJ1-4, with TRBD1 matching 9 bases. The trim removed 6 bases at V and 4 bases at J, leaving 9 bases unmatched. CDR1 and CDR2 (germline): MNHNY, SVGAGI (reference sequence). This CDR3 has 16 amino acids. CDR3 sequence reads: CASRGKGGQGNEKLFF. The CDR3, as DNA: TGTGCCAGCAGAGGAAAGGGGGGACAGGGTAATGAAAAACTGTTTTTT.

The sample holds one count of this clone. The chain couples TRBV24-1 to TRBJ1-5, with TRBD1 matching over 7 bases. The CDR3 runs 14 residues. V lost 4 bases and J lost 7; bases outside the gene matches: 6. Germline lookup yields CDR1 KGHDR and CDR2 SFDVKD. CDR3 amino acids: CATSETGAVQPQHF. The DNA for the CDR3 is TGTGCCACCAGTGAAACAGGGGCGGTACAGCCCCAGCATTTT.

The gene calls are TRBV9 and TRBJ2-2; 10 nucleotides line up with TRBD2. CDR3 length: 16 amino acids. Germline V lookup: CDR1 SGDLS, CDR2 YYNGEE. V lost 0 bases to trimming and J lost 6 bases; unmatched junction nucleotides: 5. CDR3 in amino acids: CASSVALSGGSGELFF. CDR3 bases: TGTGCCAGCAGCGTAGCTCTTAGCGGGGGGTCCGGGGAGCTGTTTTTT. The full variable domain, in which reference TRBV9 and TRBJ2-2 provide the parts outside the CDR3, is DSGVTQTPKHLITATGQRVTLRCSPRSGDLSVYWYQQSLDQGLQFLIQYYNGEERAKGNILERFSAQQFPDLHSELNLSSLELGDSALYFCASSVALSGGSGELFFGEGSRLTVL.

The V call is TRBV19, the J call TRBJ1-6; D not certain. The V gene lost 5 bases and the J gene lost 9 bases, with 11 bases spanning the gap. The CDR3 consists of 13 residues. CDR1 is LNHDA and CDR2 is SQIVND in the germline V gene (reference sequence). The CDR3: CASSPGIVSPLHF. CDR3 nucleotide sequence: TGTGCCAGTAGTCCGGGTATTGTTTCACCCCTCCACTTT.

V and J are TRBV7-8 and TRBJ1-5; TRBD1 matches at 9 bases. With 2 bases clipped from V and 8 bases from J, the junction kept 7 bases outside the gene matches. Germline CDR1 and CDR2: SGHVS and FQNEAQ. The CDR3 length is 15 residues. CDR3 region: CASSLRDRALKPQHF. The CDR3, as DNA: TGTGCCAGCAGCTTAAGGGACAGGGCTCTAAAGCCCCAGCATTTT.

V gene TRBV11-3 combines with J gene TRBJ1-2, with 7 bases that match TRBD1. V dropped 5 bases and J dropped 6; count of bases not matched to a gene: 3. Germline CDR1 SGHNT, CDR2 YENEEA. CDR3 length: 12 residues. The CDR3 region is CASSRQGNGYTF. For the CDR3, the DNA is TGTGCCAGCAGCCGACAGGGTAATGGCTACACCTTC.

This chain joins TRBV24-1 and TRBJ1-2; D gene uncertain. CDR3 length equals 14 residues. Germline V gene sequence: CDR1 KGHDR, CDR2 SFDVKD. V shed 7 bases and J shed 8 bases, with 19 bases lying between them. The CDR3 here is CATRRNELSGGYTF. The DNA of the CDR3 is TGTGCCACCAGGCGCAACGAACTCTCGGGGGGCTACACCTTC.

The V call is TRBV27, the J call TRBJ1-6; tentatively, D is TRBD1 (5 bases). The length of the CDR3 is 18 residues. Trimming pared 6 bases from V and 5 bases from J, leaving 23 bases between. In germline, CDR1 is MNHEY, CDR2 SMNVEV (reference sequence). The CDR3 DNA follows: TGTGCCAGCAGGACAACAACCGCAGGGCGCCTGAATAATTCACCCCTCCACTTT. Translated, it gives CASRTTTAGRLNNSPLHF.

This clone was found once. The chain is built from TRBV5-4 and TRBJ2-6; no reliable D call. CDR3 length equals 15 residues. The germline gives CDR1 SGHNT, CDR2 YYREEE (reference sequence). Trimming stripped 4 bases from V and 0 bases from J, with 8 bases between. This CDR3 is CASSLRGSGANVLTF. As DNA, the CDR3 is TGTGCCAGCAGCCTCAGAGGCTCTGGGGCCAACGTCCTGACTTTC.

The chain couples TRBV5-1 to TRBJ2-7; TRBD1 matches at 9 bases. This CDR3 is 14 amino acids long. V lost 4 bases to trimming and J lost 3 bases; unmatched junction nucleotides: 5. Germline values: CDR1 SGHRS, CDR2 YFSETQ. The CDR3 DNA reads TGCGCCAGCAGCGTACAGGGGGCTGTCTACGAGCAGTACTTC. Translation: CASSVQGAVYEQYF.

This clone was recorded a few times. J is TRBJ1-2 and V is TRBV6-5, with TRBD1 matching over 8 bases. V dropped 5 bases and J dropped 14; count of bases not matched to a gene: 10. Germline-derived CDR1 and CDR2 are MNHEY and SVGAGI. The CDR3 length is 12 residues. The CDR3 region has the DNA TGTGCCAGCAGTAACGGACAGGGTCAGTTTACCTTC. It translates to CASSNGQGQFTF.

This clone has just one count. The chain combines TRBV19 with TRBJ1-2; D remains ambiguous. V was cut by 7 bases and J by 8 bases, with 23 bases left in between. Looked up from germline, CDR1 is LNHDA and CDR2 is SQIVND (reference sequence). CDR3 length: 15 amino acids. The CDR3 loop reads CASNQNPNGGTGYTF. As DNA, the CDR3 is TGTGCCAGTAACCAGAACCCCAACGGAGGAACCGGCTACACCTTC. The variable domain in full, with the rest retrieved from reference TRBV19 and TRBJ1-2, is DGGITQSPKYLFRKEGQNVTLSCEQNLNHDAMYWYRQDPGQGLRLIYYSQIVNDFQKGDIAEGYSVSREKKESFPLTVTSAQKNPTAFYLCASNQNPNGGTGYTFGSGTRLTVV.

DNA of the CDR3: TGTGCCAGCAGTTACTCGGCCTACGAGCAGTACTTC. Translation: CASSYSAYEQYF. The chain combines TRBV6-6 with TRBJ2-7; D uncertain. Germline V gene sequence: CDR1 MNHNY, CDR2 SVGAGI (reference sequence). V was pared by 0 bases and J by 2 bases, with 2 bases between. The CDR3 totals 12 residues.

The V call is TRBV3-1 (or the pseudogene TRBV3-2), the J call TRBJ2-3, with 8 bases fitting TRBD1. Looked up from germline, CDR1 is LGHDT and CDR2 is YNNKEL (reference sequence). This CDR3 is 15 amino acids long. V dropped 3 bases and J dropped 4; count of bases not matched to a gene: 6. The CDR3, as DNA: TGTGCCAGCAGCCATCGGACAGGGTTAGCAGATACGCAGTATTTT. Translated, it gives CASSHRTGLADTQYF.

This sequence joins TRBV7-9 and TRBJ2-3, with D maybe TRBD1 (7 bases). The CDR3 extends over 15 amino acids. V lost 5 bases and J 3 bases, leaving 15 bases between the germline ends. The V gene's germline CDR1 is SEHNR and CDR2 FQNEAQ (reference sequence). CDR3 DNA: TGTGCCAGCAGCCCCCCGGCAGGGGGGACAGATACGCAGTATTTT. Translation gives CASSPPAGGTDTQYF.

The chain recombines TRBV27 with TRBJ2-7, with 14 bases identical to TRBD2. This CDR3 region has 16 residues. Germline CDR1 MNHEY, CDR2 SMNVEV (reference sequence). Unmatched junction bases numbered 9, after V lost 5 bases and J lost 6 bases. CDR3 amino acids: CASSPLTSGGDGEQYF. CDR3 sequence (DNA): TGTGCCAGCAGTCCCCTGACTAGCGGGGGGGATGGCGAGCAGTACTTC.

This chain joins TRBV6-6 and TRBJ1-1; TRBD1 matches 8 bases. The CDR3 has 14 amino acids. Germline CDR1 MNHNY, CDR2 SVGAGI (reference sequence). Trimming cost V 6 bases and J 1 base; bases outside gene matches: 4. The CDR3 loop reads CASSPGTGNTEAFF. CDR3 coding DNA: TGTGCCAGCAGCCCCGGGACAGGGAACACTGAAGCTTTCTTT.

J is TRBJ2-7 and V is TRBV2; 9 bases align to TRBD1. Per germline, CDR1 SNHLY and CDR2 FYNNEI. The CDR3 extends over 17 amino acids. The trim removed 1 base at V and 3 bases at J, leaving 10 bases unmatched. The DNA for the CDR3 is TGTGCCAGCAGTGAAGAGCCCGGGACAGGGAGCAACTACGAGCAGTACTTC. Its translation: CASSEEPGTGSNYEQYF.

The chain is built from TRBV19 and TRBJ2-6; D call uncertain. The germline gives CDR1 LNHDA, CDR2 SQIVND (reference sequence). This CDR3 is 14 amino acids long. Between the trimmed V and J ends, which lost 3 bases and 0 bases, there was a span of 3 bases. The CDR3 sequence: CASSITSGANVLTF. In DNA, the CDR3 is TGTGCCAGTAGTATTACCTCTGGGGCCAACGTCCTGACTTTC.

V gene TRBV5-4 combines with J gene TRBJ1-2; TRBD1 is a possible D gene (6 bases). The CDR3 spans 14 residues. The germline V gene encodes CDR1 SGHNT and CDR2 YYREEE (reference sequence). V was cut by 2 bases and J by 5 bases, with 13 bases left in between. CDR3 DNA sequence: TGTGCCAGCAGCTTCGCGGGGGCGGTTTATGGCTACACCTTC. Protein product: CASSFAGAVYGYTF.

The rearrangement links TRBV7-9 to TRBJ1-4; D might be TRBD1 (6 bases). The V end was cut by 8 bases, the J end by 0 bases, with 16 bases between. This CDR3 has 16 residues. Germline loops: CDR1 SEHNR, CDR2 FQNEAQ (reference sequence). CDR3 nucleotide sequence: TGTGCCAGCTCTCACGGGACATTAACAACTAATGAAAAACTGTTTTTT. Its translation is CASSHGTLTTNEKLFF.

This clone was found once. The CDR3 DNA is TGTGCCAGCAGCCCAGGGCCCTACTCAAGCTCCTACGAGCAGTACTTC. It translates to CASSPGPYSSSYEQYF. The V gene is TRBV11-3, the J gene TRBJ2-7, with D perhaps matching TRBD1 (5 bases). Germline CDR1 reads SGHNT; CDR2 reads YENEEA. The CDR3 extends over 16 amino acids. V lost 5 bases and J 0 bases, leaving 17 bases between the germline ends. Filled out from reference TRBV11-3 and TRBJ2-7, the complete variable domain reads EAGVVQSPRYKIIEKKQPVAFWCNPISGHNTLYWYLQNLGQGPELLIRYENEEAVDDSQLPKDRFSAERLKGVDSTLKIQPAELGDSAVYLCASSPGPYSSSYEQYFGPGTRLTVT.